This T cell receptor (beta chain) was sequenced for a study of shared clonotypes between healthy human individuals. The donors were all Caucasian adults (living in Nashville, Tennessee). This clone is a singleton in its sample. Its antigen is undetermined. Whole-study findings and limits: Rarefaction demonstrated incomplete sorted-subset sequencing despite large depth.

V lost 6 bases to trimming and J lost 2 bases, with 11 bases between them. Germline V gene sequence: CDR1 SGHRS, CDR2 YFSETQ. The CDR3 loop spans 13 amino acids. Original data processing: In the immunoSEQ data, sequences were junction-only and lacked quality scores, so filtering differed. Sequencing used immunoSEQ multiplex PCR; TCRdb keeps in-frame clones, though not all of them. Clonal size and the V and J genes are those of that table, whereas D and trimming came from the DNA. The sample has millions of clones; 85% to 95% are singletons. The TCR sequence derives from a man aged 18 to 35 in good health. Some clones in this sample may be carry-over from other donors' samples. Sequences were obtained from naive CD4+ T cells from PBMCs. Specified subset: CD45RA+ positively selected. The chain is built from TRBV5-1 and TRBJ2-5; no clear D gene. CDR3 nucleotides: TGCGCCAGCACTTTGGAAGGGCAAGAGACCCAGTACTTC. Translated: CASTLEGQETQYF.